Given below is one T cell receptor beta chain in context. No antigen is known for it. Treatment of the sample: roughly ten-day PBMC culture with coronavirus spike peptide pools or control peptides (ViraFEST assay). This specimen comes from a study of vaccination and CD4 T cells after COVID-19. Researchers used the Oncomine TCR Beta short-read assay to sequence DNA from cultured CD4+ T cells. Each CDR3 protein is one row after TCRdb ran MiXCR on the PCR reads. The profile shows approximately 10,000 distinct CDR3 sequences, 66% of them singletons. Per the germline V gene, CDR1 is DFQATT and CDR2 is SNEGSKA (reference sequence). The CDR3 is made up of 14 amino acids. After removal of 2 bases from V and 5 bases from J, the junction contained 3 bases not matched to a gene.

V usage is TRBV20-1 and J usage is TRBJ1-6; TRBD1 aligns across 7 bases. The sample taken for sequencing was CD4+ T cells from blood, cultured in vitro. The source of this sequence is a human donor who had recovered from COVID-19. The CDR3, as DNA: TGCAGTGCTAGAAGAGGACAGGATAATTCACCCCTCCACTTT. Residues: CSARRGQDNSPLHF.